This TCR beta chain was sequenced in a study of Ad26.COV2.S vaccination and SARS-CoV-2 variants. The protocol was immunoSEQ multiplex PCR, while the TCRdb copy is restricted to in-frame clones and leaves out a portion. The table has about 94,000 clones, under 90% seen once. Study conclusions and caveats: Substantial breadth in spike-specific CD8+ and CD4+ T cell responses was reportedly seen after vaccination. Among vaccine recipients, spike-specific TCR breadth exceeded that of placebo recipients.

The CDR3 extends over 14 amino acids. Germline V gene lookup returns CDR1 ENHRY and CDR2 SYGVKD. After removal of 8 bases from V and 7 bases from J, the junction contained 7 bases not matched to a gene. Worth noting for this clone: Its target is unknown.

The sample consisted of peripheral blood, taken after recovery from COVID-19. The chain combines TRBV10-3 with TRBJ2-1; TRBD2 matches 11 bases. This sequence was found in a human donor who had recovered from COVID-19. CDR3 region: CAIAGTSGRNEQFF. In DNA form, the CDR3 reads TGTGCCATCGCCGGTACTAGCGGGAGAAATGAGCAGTTCTTC.